This T cell receptor beta chain was retrieved from a study of blood T cell repertoires in COVID-19. Overall study context: COVID-19 samples collected from the United States, Italy and Spain covered acute and convalescent phases.

Trimming took 6 bases from V and 7 from J; bases not matched to a gene: 9. The CDR3 has 15 amino acids. The germline V gene encodes CDR1 SGHAT and CDR2 FQDESV (reference sequence). Original handling: Estimated nucleated cell counts came from reference gene primer amplification. Assay used: immunoSEQ multiplex PCR; TCRdb lists only in-frame clones, some missing. The V and J calls and clone size were taken over from that table, and D and trimming were inferred from the DNA. Of about 46,000 clones in the sample, roughly 88% were seen once. The clonotype was recovered from a man aged 45 to 65 with acute or convalescent COVID-19. The specimen sequenced was peripheral blood. The chain is built from TRBV11-1 and TRBJ1-4; 9 bases match TRBD1. CDR3 protein: CASSSGQGKGEKLFF. The DNA of the CDR3 is TGTGCCAGCAGTTCCGGACAGGGGAAAGGTGAAAAACTGTTTTTT.